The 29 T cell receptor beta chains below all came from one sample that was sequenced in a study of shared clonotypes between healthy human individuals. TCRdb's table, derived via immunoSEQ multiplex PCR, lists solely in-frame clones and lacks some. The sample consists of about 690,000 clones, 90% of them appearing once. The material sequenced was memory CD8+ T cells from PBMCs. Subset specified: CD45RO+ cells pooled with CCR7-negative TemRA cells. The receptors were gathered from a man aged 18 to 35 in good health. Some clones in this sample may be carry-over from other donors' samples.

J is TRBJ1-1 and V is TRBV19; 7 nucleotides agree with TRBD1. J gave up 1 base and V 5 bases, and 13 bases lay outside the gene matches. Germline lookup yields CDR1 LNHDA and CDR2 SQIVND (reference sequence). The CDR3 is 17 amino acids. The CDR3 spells CASSQDRRGAANTEAFF. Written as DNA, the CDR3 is TGTGCCAGTAGTCAGGACAGGAGGGGGGCGGCGAACACTGAAGCTTTCTTT.

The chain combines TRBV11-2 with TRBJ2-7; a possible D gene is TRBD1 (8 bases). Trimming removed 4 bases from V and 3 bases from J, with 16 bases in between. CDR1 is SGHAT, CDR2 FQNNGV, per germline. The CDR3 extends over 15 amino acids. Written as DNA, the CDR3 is TGTGCCAGCAGCTCGACAGGGGAGGGTTACTACGAGCAGTACTTC. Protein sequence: CASSSTGEGYYEQYF.

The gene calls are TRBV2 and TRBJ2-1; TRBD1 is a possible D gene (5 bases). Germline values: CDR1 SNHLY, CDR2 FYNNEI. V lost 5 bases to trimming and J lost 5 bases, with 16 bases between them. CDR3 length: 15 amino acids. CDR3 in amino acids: CASSFYLGAHNEQFF. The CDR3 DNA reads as TGTGCCAGCAGTTTTTATCTAGGGGCTCACAATGAGCAGTTCTTC.

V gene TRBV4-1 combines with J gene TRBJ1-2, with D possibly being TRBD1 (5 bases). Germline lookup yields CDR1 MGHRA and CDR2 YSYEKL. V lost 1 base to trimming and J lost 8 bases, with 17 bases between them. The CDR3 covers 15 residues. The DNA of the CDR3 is TGCGCCAGCAGCCAAGTCGCACTAGGGGAGGGGGGCTACACCTTC. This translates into CASSQVALGEGGYTF.

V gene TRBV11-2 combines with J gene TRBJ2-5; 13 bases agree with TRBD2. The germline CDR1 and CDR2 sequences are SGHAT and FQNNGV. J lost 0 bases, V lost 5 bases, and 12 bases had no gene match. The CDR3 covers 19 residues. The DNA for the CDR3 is TGTGCCAGCAGCCTCGGACTAGCGGGAGTGACTAACTACCAAGAGACCCAGTACTTC. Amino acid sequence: CASSLGLAGVTNYQETQYF.

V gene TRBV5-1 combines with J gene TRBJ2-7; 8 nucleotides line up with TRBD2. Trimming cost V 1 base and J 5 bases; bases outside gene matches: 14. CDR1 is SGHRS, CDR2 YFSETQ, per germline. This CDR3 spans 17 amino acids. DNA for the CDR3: TGCGCCAGCAGCTTGTTCCCTTTTAGCGAGCGGGAGAACGAGCAGTACTTC. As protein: CASSLFPFSERENEQYF.

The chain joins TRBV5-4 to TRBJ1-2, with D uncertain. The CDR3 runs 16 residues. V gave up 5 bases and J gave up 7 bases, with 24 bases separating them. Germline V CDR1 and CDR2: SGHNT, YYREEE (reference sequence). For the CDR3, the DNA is TGTGCCAGCAGTCACTCCCGCGGGTCTTTGGGGTCTGGCTACACCTTC. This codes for CASSHSRGSLGSGYTF.

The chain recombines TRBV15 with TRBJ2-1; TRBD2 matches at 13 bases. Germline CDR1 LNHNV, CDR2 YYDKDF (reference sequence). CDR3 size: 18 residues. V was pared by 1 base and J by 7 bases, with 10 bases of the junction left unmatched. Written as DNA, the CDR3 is TGTGCCACCAGCAGAGTTCCGGGACTAGCGGGATTGGGGAATGAGCAGTTCTTC. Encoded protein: CATSRVPGLAGLGNEQFF.

CDR3 nucleotides: TGTGCCAGCAGCCCCCCTTTTCTGGAATACAATGAGCAGTTCTTC. Residues: CASSPPFLEYNEQFF. The rearrangement links TRBV6-1 to TRBJ2-1; no clear D gene. V lost 6 bases to trimming and J lost 4 bases, with 16 bases between them. The CDR3 has 15 amino acids. CDR1 is MNHNS, CDR2 SASEGT, per germline.

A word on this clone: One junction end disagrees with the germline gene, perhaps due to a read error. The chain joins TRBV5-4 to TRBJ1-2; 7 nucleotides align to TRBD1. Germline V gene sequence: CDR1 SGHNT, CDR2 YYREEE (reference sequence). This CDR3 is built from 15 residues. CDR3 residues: CASSQEVQGSYGYTF. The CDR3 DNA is TGCGCCAGCAGCCAAGAGGTACAGGGGAGCTATGGCTACACCTTC.

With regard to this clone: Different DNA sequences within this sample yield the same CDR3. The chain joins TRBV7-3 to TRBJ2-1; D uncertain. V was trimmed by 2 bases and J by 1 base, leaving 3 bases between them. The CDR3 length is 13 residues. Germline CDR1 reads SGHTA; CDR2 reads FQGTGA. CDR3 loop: CASSLGSYNEQFF. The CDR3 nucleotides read TGTGCCAGCAGCTTAGGGTCCTACAATGAGCAGTTCTTC.

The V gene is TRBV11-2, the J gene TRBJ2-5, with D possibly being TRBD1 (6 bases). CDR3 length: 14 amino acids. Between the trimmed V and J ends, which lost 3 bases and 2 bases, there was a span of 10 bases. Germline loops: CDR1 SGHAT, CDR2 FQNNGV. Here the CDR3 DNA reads TGTGCCAGCAGCTTCCCAGGGGCTCAAGAGACCCAGTACTTC. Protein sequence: CASSFPGAQETQYF.

As DNA, the CDR3 is TGTGCCAGTAGTATACCGGGACAGGGTGATTGGAGCCAAGCTTTCTTT. Amino acid sequence: CASSIPGQGDWSQAFF. V gene TRBV19 combines with J gene TRBJ1-1; 9 positions agree with TRBD1. The CDR3 runs 16 residues. J gave up 9 bases and V 2 bases, and 13 bases lay outside the gene matches. Germline V lookup: CDR1 LNHDA, CDR2 SQIVND (reference sequence).

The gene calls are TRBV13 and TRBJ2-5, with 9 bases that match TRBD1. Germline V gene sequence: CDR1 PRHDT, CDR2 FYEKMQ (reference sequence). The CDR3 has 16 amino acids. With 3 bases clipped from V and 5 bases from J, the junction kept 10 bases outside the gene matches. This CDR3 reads CASSFTGGWTGETQYF. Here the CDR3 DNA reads TGTGCCAGCAGCTTTACAGGGGGCTGGACGGGGGAGACCCAGTACTTC.

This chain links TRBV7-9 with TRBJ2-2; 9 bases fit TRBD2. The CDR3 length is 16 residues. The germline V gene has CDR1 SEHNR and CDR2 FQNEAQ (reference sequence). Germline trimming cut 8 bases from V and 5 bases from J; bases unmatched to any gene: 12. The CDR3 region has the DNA TGTGCCAGCGTCCCCGTAGCGGGAGAGGAGACCGGGGAGCTGTTTTTT. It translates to CASVPVAGEETGELFF.

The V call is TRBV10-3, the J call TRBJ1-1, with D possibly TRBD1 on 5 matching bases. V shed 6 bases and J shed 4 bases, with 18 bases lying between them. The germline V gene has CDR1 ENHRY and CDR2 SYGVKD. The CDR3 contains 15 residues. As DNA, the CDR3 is TGTGCCATCAGCGACTTGCCGGGACTAGGCACTGAAGCTTTCTTT. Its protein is CAISDLPGLGTEAFF.

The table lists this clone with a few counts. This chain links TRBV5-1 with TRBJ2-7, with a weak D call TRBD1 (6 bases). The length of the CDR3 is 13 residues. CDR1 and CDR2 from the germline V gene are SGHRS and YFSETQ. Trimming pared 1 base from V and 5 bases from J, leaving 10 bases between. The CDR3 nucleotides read TGCGCCAGCAGCTTGAACAGGGTCGACGAGCAGTACTTC. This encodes CASSLNRVDEQYF.

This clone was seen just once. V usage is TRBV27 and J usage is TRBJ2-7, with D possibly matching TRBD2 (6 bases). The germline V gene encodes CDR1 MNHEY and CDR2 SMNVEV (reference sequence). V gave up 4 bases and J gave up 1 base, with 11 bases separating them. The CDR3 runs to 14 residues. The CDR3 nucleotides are TGTGCCAGCAGTTATGGGGCGGGGTCCTACGAGCAGTACTTC. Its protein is CASSYGAGSYEQYF.

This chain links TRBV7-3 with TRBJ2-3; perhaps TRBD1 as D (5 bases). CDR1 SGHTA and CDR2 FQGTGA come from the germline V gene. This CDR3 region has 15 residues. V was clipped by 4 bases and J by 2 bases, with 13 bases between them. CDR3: CASSSLPTVTDTQYF. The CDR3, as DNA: TGTGCCAGCAGCTCTCTACCGACAGTCACAGATACGCAGTATTTT.

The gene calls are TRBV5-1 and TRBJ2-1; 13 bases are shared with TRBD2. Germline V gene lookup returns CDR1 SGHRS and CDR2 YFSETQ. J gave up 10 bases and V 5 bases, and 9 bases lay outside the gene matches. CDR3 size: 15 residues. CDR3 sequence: CASSTSGRAHREQFF. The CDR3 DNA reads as TGCGCCAGCAGTACTAGCGGGAGGGCGCATAGGGAGCAGTTCTTC.

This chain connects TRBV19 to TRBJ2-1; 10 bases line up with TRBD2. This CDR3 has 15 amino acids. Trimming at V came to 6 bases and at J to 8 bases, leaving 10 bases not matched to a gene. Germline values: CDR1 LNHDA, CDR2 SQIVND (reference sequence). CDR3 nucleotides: TGTGCCAGTAGCTTCCCTAGCGGGAGTCTCGATGAGCAGTTCTTC. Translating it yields CASSFPSGSLDEQFF.

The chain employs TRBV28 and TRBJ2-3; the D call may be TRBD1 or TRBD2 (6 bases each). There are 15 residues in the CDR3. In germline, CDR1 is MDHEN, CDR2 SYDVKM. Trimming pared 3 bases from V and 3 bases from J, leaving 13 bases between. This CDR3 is CASSFWGARTDTQYF. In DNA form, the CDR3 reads TGTGCCAGCAGTTTCTGGGGGGCGCGTACAGATACGCAGTATTTT.

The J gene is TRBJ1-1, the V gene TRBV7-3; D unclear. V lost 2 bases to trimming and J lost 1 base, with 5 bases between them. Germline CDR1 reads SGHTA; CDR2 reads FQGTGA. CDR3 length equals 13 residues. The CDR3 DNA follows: TGTGCCAGCAGCTTATACAGGAACACTGAAGCTTTCTTT. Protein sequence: CASSLYRNTEAFF. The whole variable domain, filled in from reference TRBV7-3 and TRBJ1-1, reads GAGVSQTPSNKVTEKGKYVELRCDPISGHTALYWYRQSLGQGPEFLIYFQGTGAADDSGLPNDRFFAVRPEGSVSTLKIQRTERGDSAVYLCASSLYRNTEAFFGQGTRLTVV.

The CDR3, as DNA: TGTGCCAGTTCTATGCTTGGGGGTTACCACGAGCAGTACTTC. As protein: CASSMLGGYHEQYF. The V gene is TRBV27, the J gene TRBJ2-7, with D perhaps matching TRBD1 or TRBD2 (5 bases each). Trimming removed 9 bases at V and 5 bases at J, with 20 bases between. This CDR3 has 14 amino acids. Looked up from germline, CDR1 is MNHEY and CDR2 is SMNVEV (reference sequence).

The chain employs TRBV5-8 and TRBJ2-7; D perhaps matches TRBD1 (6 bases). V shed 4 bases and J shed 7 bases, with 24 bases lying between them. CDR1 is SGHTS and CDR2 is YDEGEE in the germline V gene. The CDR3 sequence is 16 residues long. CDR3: CASSTGQAPLLEEQYF. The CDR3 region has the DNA TGTGCCAGCAGCACGGGACAAGCCCCCCTCTTGGAAGAGCAGTACTTC.

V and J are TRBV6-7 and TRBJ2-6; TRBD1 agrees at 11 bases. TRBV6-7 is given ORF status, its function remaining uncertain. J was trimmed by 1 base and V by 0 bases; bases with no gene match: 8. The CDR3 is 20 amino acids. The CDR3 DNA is TGTGCCAGCAGTTACTCCCAACTGGGACAGGGGGGATCTGGGGCCAACGTCCTGACTTTC. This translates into CASSYSQLGQGGSGANVLTF.

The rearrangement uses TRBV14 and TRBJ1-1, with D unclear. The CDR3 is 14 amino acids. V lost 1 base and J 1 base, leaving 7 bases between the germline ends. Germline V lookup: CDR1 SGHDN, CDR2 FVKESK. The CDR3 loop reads CASSQGRGNTEAFF. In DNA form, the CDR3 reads TGTGCCAGCAGCCAAGGGCGGGGGAACACTGAAGCTTTCTTT.

The CDR3 protein is CASIGARGQTSYNEQFF. The CDR3 DNA is TGTGCCAGCATAGGGGCGCGGGGACAGACCTCCTACAATGAGCAGTTCTTC. The rearrangement joins TRBV28 to TRBJ2-1, with D possibly being TRBD1 (7 bases). V shed 7 bases and J shed 0 bases, with 19 bases lying between them. CDR3 length: 17 amino acids. Per the germline V gene, CDR1 is MDHEN and CDR2 is SYDVKM. Supplemented by reference TRBV28 and TRBJ2-1, the full variable domain reads DVKVTQSSRYLVKRTGEKVFLECVQDMDHENMFWYRQDPGLGLRLIYFSYDVKMKEKGDIPEGYSVSREKKERFSLILESASTNQTSMYLCASIGARGQTSYNEQFFGPGTRLTVL.

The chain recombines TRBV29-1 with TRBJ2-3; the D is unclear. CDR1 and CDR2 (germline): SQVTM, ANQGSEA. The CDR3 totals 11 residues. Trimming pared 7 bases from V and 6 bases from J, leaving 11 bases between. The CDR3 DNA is TGCAGCGCCCGGTGGCCGGATACGCAGTATTTT. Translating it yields CSARWPDTQYF.